Sequencing of this TCR beta chain was carried out in a study of T cells in Graves' hyperthyroidism and ophthalmopathy. Germline V gives CDR1 MNHEY, CDR2 SMNVEV (reference sequence). V was pared by 5 bases and J by 4 bases, with 16 bases between. This CDR3 is 15 amino acids long. RNA transcripts served as the template for amplifying TCR beta CDR3 regions. Primed by the HTBI set, a first-round RT-PCR was run on the TCR CDR3. Each CDR3 protein is one row after TCRdb ran MiXCR on the multiplex PCR reads. The table records hundreds of thousands of distinct CDR3 sequences, 16% of them present only once. The chain is built from TRBV27 and TRBJ2-3; D perhaps matches TRBD1 (6 bases). The clonotype originates from a young woman with Graves' hyperthyroidism. Sequenced input: blood. The CDR3 sequence is CASSLAPRGPDTQYF. In DNA form, the CDR3 reads TGTGCCAGCAGTCTGGCACCCAGGGGCCCAGATACGCAGTATTTT.